This T cell receptor (beta chain) appears in the sequencing data of a study of early T cells in non-severe SARS-CoV-2 infection. At the level of the study: The sequenced material was bulk RNA from unsorted whole blood, and its chains were unpaired.

Study-level points and caveats: Clonotype matching in VDJdb favored anti-spike CD8 responses and did not capture private and CD4 specificities.

CDR1 and CDR2 (germline): SGHAT, FQNNGV. The CDR3 has 14 amino acids. V lost 7 bases and J lost 10, with 20 bases in between. The library protocol tagged individual cDNA molecules with unique molecular identifiers. In TCRdb, the 5' RACE reads were re-called with MiXCR into one record per CDR3 protein. In the table there are tens of thousands of distinct CDR3 sequences, roughly a tenth of which are singletons. This clonotype has at least ten counts. Its cognate antigen is unknown. Source material: whole blood. This TCR was recovered from an adult who was a healthcare worker with PCR-confirmed SARS-CoV-2 infection or an uninfected control (not recorded which). V and J are TRBV11-2 and TRBJ2-1; TRBD2 might be the D (5 bases). The CDR3 is CASTKPGVGAEQFF. The CDR3 DNA reads TGTGCCAGCACCAAACCCGGGGTGGGAGCGGAGCAGTTCTTC.